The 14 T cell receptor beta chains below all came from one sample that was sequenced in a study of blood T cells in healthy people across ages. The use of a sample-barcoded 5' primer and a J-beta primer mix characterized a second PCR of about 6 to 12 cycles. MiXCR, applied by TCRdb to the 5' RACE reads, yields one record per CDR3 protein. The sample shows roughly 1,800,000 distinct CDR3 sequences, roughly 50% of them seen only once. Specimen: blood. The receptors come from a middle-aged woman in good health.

The CDR3 sequence: CSVPRAGVQGLRFF. The CDR3 DNA reads TGCAGTGTCCCGCGAGCGGGGGTCCAGGGTTTGCGGTTCTTC. The chain employs TRBV20-1 and TRBJ2-1, with 8 bases that match TRBD2. CDR3 size: 14 residues. The V segment lost 7 bases and the J segment 15 bases; nucleotides outside the gene matches: 20. Germline V gene sequence: CDR1 DFQATT, CDR2 SNEGSKA (reference sequence).

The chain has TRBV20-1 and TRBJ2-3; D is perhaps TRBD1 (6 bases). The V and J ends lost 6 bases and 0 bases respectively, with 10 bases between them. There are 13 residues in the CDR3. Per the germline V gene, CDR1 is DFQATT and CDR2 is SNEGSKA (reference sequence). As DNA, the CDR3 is TGCAGTGCATGGGACATTAGCACAGATACGCAGTATTTT. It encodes CSAWDISTDTQYF.

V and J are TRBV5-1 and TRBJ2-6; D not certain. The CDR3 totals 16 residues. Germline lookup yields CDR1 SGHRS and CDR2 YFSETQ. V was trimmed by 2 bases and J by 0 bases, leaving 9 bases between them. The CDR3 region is CASSLNRFSGANVLTF. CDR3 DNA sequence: TGCGCCAGCAGCTTAAACAGATTCTCTGGGGCCAACGTCCTGACTTTC. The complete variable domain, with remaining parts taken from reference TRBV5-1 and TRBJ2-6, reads KAGVTQTPRYLIKTRGQQVTLSCSPISGHRSVSWYQQTPGQGLQFLFEYFSETQRNKGNFPGRFSGRQFSNSRSEMNVSTLELGDSALYLCASSLNRFSGANVLTFGAGSRLTVL.

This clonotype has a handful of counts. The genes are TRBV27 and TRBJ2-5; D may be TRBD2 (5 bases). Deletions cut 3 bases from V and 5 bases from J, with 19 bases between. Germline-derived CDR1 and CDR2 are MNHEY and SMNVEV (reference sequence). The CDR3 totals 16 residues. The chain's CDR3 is CASSFISGVRGETQYF. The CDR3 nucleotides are TGTGCCAGCAGTTTTATTAGTGGGGTCCGCGGGGAGACCCAGTACTTC.

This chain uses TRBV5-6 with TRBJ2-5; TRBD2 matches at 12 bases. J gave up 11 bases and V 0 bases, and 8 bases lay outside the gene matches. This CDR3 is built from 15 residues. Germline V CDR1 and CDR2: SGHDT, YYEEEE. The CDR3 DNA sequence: TGTGCCAGCAGCTTGGGACTAGCGGGGGTGGATGAGCAGTACTTC. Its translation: CASSLGLAGVDEQYF.

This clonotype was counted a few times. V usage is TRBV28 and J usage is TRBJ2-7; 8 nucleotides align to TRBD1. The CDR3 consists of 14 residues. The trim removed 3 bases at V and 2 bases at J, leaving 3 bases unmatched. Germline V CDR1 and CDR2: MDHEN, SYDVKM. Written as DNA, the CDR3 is TGTGCCAGCAGTTTTCGGGACAGGACCTACGAGCAGTACTTC. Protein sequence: CASSFRDRTYEQYF.

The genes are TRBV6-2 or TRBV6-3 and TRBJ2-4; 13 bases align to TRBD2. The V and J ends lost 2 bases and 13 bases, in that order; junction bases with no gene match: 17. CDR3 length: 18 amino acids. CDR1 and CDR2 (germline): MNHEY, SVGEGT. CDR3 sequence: CASSYPSGLAGDEGEQYF. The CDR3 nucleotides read TGTGCCAGCAGTTACCCCTCCGGACTAGCGGGGGACGAGGGGGAGCAGTACTTC.

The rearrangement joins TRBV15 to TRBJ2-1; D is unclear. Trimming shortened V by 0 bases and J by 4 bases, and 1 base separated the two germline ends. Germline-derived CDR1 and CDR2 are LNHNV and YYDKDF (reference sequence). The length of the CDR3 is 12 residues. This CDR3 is CATSRDYNEQFF. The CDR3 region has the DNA TGTGCCACCAGCAGAGATTACAATGAGCAGTTCTTC.

The CDR3 loop is CASSDYGQASYNEQFF. The CDR3 bases are TGTGCCAGCAGTGATTATGGACAAGCGTCCTACAATGAGCAGTTCTTC. V gene TRBV25-1 combines with J gene TRBJ2-1; tentative D call: TRBD1 (5 bases). Trimming stripped 3 bases from V and 1 base from J, with 13 bases between. Germline CDR1 MGHDK, CDR2 SYGVNS. The CDR3 has 16 residues.

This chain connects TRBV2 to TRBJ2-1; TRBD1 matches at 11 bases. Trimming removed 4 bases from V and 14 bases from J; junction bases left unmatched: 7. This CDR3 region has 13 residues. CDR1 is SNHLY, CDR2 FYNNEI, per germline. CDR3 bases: TGTGCCAGCAGTGTGGGCCGGACAGGGGGCGAGTTCTTC. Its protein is CASSVGRTGGEFF.

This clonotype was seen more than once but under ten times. The CDR3 DNA reads as TGTGCCAGCAGCTTAGACAGGGTTCAGCCCCAGCATTTT. This gives the protein CASSLDRVQPQHF. This rearrangement joins TRBV7-2 to TRBJ1-5, with D possibly being TRBD1 (6 bases). Between the trimmed V and J ends, which lost 1 base and 6 bases, there was a span of 7 bases. The CDR3 is 13 amino acids. CDR1 and CDR2 (germline): SGHTA, FQGNSA.

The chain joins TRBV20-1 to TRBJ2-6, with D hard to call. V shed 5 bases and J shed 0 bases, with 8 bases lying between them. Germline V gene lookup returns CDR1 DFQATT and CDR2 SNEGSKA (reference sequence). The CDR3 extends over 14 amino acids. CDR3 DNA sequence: TGCAGTGCTGCCAGTGGCTCTGGGGCCAACGTCCTGACTTTC. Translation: CSAASGSGANVLTF.

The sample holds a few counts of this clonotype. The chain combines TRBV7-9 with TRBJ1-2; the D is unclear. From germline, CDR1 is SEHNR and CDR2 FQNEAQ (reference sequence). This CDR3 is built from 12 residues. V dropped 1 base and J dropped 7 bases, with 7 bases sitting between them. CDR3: CASSLVFSGYTF. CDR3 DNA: TGTGCCAGCAGCTTAGTTTTCAGTGGCTACACCTTC.

CDR3 DNA sequence: TGTGCCAGCCTTGCCGAGAGGGCCTATGGCTACACCTTC. As protein: CASLAERAYGYTF. The chain couples TRBV7-3 to TRBJ1-2; D not resolved. CDR1 is SGHTA, CDR2 FQGTGA, per germline. Trimming cost V 8 bases and J 4 bases, with 14 bases left between them. This CDR3 region has 13 residues.